This T cell receptor beta chain is drawn from a study of OX40 agonist ivuxolimab in advanced cancers. In the study overall: The costimulatory receptor OX40 (CD134) was targeted by ivuxolimab, a fully human IgG2 agonistic monoclonal antibody. Intravenous ivuxolimab was administered to patients every 2 weeks at six dose levels: 0.01, 0.1, 0.3, 1.5, 3 and 10 mg/kg. Of the approximately 54 patients in dose escalation, about 20 had hepatocellular carcinoma, about 15 had melanoma, 9 had renal cell carcinoma and 9 had head and neck cancer. In the dose-escalation cohort, approximately 82% of patients were male, and the mean age was roughly 60 years, with a range of roughly 20 to 80. Prior anti-PD-1, anti-PD-L1 or anti-CTLA-4 therapy was permitted, and checkpoint inhibitors had been received by around 40% of dose-escalation patients. Three dose-escalation patients achieved partial responses, one with hepatocellular carcinoma and two with cutaneous melanoma. Peripheral TCRbeta sequencing aimed to test whether ivuxolimab altered TCR sequence diversity and caused clonal T-cell expansion. The paper covers the monotherapy dose-escalation part of the phase I ivuxolimab trial, which included N = 52 patients. Results and caveats for the whole study, not just this receptor: In partial responders in the 0.1-3.0 mg/kg groups, normalized peripheral clonal expansion was found to be among the lowest, especially among CD8+ T cells. Low levels of normalized T-cell clonal expansion were also seen in some patients who did not respond. After ivuxolimab, CD8+ T cells had more expanded clones than CD4+ T cells on average. At doses of 0.1 to 3.0 mg/kg, clonal expansion of both CD4+ and CD8+ blood T cells was observed from baseline to week 6. The antigen specificity of the clonally expanded peripheral T cells was not determined.

Patients with autoimmune disease history or receiving systemic immunosuppression were excluded from the trial. Peripheral blood for TCR sequencing was collected from all dose cohorts at baseline, on cycle 4 day 1, and on cycle 7 day 1. Samples came from an open-label, multicenter, first-in-human phase I dose-escalation trial of ivuxolimab. The trial enrolled adults with locally advanced or metastatic head and neck squamous cell, hepatocellular, melanoma or renal cell carcinoma. Before TCR sequencing, CD4+ and CD8+ T cells were separately sorted from peripheral blood. For CDR1 and CDR2, the germline V gene lists MRHNA and SNTAGT. Trimming at the junction amounts to 6 bases on V and 0 bases on J, and the germline ends lie 21 bases apart. From cysteine to phenylalanine, the CDR3 is 17 amino acids long. Only the CDR3 part of the read is kept: 51 bases, read in frame from the first base. With regard to this clone: The antigen it binds to is not known. The input lacks base qualities; no much larger clone sits a single base away.

Genomic DNA was isolated from the sorted cells so that the TCRbeta CDR3 region could be sequenced. The immunoSEQ Assay was used to sequence the TCRbeta CDR3 regions. This immuneACCESS table, as held by TCRdb, lists in-frame sequences with V and J called but not all clones. Of the missing ones, under half trace to an unresolved V gene in checked studies; the others have no known cause. This sample is represented by about 17,000 clones; 70% to 90% of them were singletons. The ten largest clonotypes hold just under 20% of the sample. The receptor's source is an adult with an advanced solid tumor such as melanoma, head and neck, liver or kidney cancer. The chain is assembled from TRBV6-4 and TRBJ2-7; the D gene cannot be resolved beyond TRBD1 or TRBD2, each matching 5 bases. This specimen consisted of CD4+ or CD8+ T cells sorted from blood, obtained in a trial of the OX40 agonist ivuxolimab. The bases are TGTGCCAGCAGGGGCGGCCTGGGACGGACGAGCTCCTACGAGCAGTACTTC. This codes for CASRGGLGRTSSYEQYF.